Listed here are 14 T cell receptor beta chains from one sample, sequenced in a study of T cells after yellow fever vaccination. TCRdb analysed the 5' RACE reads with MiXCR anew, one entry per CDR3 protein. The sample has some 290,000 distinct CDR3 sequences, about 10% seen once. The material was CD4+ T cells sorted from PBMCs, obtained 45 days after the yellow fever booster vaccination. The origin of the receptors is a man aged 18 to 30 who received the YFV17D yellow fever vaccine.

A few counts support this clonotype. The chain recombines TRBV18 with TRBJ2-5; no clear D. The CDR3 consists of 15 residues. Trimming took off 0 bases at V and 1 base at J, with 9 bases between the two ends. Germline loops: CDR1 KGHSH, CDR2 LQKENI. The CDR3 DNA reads TGTGCCAGCTCACCACCGAACATGGGCCAAGAGACCCAGTACTTC. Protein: CASSPPNMGQETQYF.

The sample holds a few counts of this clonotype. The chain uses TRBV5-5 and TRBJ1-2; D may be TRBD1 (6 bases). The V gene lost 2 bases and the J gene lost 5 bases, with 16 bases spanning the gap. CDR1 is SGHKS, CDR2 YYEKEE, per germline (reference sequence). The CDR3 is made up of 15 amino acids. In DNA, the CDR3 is TGTGCCAGCAGCTTCCAACCGGACAGAAGTTATGGCTACACCTTC. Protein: CASSFQPDRSYGYTF.

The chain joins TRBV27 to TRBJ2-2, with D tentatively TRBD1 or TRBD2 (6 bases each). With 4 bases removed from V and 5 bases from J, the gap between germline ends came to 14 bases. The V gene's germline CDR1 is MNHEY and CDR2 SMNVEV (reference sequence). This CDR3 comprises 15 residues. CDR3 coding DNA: TGTGCCAGCAGTTCTAGGCTAGGGGGGACCGGGGAGCTGTTTTTT. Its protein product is CASSSRLGGTGELFF.

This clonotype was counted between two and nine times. Written as DNA, the CDR3 is TGTGCCAGCAGCTCCGCCTCAGGGGACTCTGGAAACACCATATATTTT. Protein product: CASSSASGDSGNTIYF. This chain connects TRBV7-2 to TRBJ1-3; a weak D match, TRBD1 (6 bases). The CDR3 extends over 16 amino acids. CDR1 is SGHTA, CDR2 FQGNSA, per germline. Trimming shortened V by 4 bases and J by 0 bases, and 13 bases separated the two germline ends.

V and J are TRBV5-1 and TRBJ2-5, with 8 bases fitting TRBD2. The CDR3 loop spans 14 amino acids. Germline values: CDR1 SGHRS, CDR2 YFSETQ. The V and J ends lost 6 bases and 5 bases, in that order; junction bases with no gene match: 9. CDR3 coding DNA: TGCGCCAGCACCCTCCGGGGGGGCGAGGAGACCCAGTACTTC. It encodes CASTLRGGEETQYF.

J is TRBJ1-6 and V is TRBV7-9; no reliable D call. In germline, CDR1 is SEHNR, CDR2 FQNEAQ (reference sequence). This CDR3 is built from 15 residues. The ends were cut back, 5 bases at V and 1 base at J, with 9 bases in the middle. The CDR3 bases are TGTGCCAGCAGCCCCAGCGGGTCCTATAATTCACCCCTCCACTTT. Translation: CASSPSGSYNSPLHF. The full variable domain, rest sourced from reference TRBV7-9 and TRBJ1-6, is DTGVSQNPRHKITKRGQNVTFRCDPISEHNRLYWYRQTLGQGPEFLTYFQNEAQLEKSRLLSDRFSAERPKGSFSTLEIQRTEQGDSAMYLCASSPSGSYNSPLHFGNGTRLTVT.

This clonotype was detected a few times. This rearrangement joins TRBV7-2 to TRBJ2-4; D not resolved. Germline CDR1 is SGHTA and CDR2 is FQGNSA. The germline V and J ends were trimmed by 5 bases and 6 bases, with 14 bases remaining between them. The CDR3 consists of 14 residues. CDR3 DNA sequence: TGTGCCAGCAGCATAACCTTCCTGGGAAACATTCAGTACTTC. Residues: CASSITFLGNIQYF.

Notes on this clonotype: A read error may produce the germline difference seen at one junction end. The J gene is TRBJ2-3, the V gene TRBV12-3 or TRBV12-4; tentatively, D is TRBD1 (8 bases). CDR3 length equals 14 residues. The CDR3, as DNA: TGTGCCAGCACCCGTGCCGGGGGGACAGGTACGCAGTATTTT. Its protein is CASTRAGGTGTQYF.

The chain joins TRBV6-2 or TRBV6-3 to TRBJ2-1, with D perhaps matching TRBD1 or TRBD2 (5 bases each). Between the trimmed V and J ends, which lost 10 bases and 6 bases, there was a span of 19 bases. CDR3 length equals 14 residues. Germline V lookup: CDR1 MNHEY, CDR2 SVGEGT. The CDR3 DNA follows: TGTGCCACCAGGGACCCCCTGCCCAGCAATGAGCAGTTCTTC. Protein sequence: CATRDPLPSNEQFF.

CDR3 region: CASSFGTAGYEQYV. The CDR3 bases are TGTGCCAGCAGCTTTGGGACTGCTGGCTACGAGCAGTACGTC. The gene calls are TRBV7-2 and TRBJ2-7; D perhaps matches TRBD2 (6 bases). Trimming pared 3 bases from V and 3 bases from J, leaving 12 bases between. The CDR3 has 14 amino acids. CDR1 SGHTA and CDR2 FQGNSA come from the germline V gene.

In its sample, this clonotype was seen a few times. The CDR3 region is CASSLPGQGKTQYF. CDR3 sequence (DNA): TGTGCCAGCAGCCTACCGGGACAGGGGAAGACCCAGTACTTC. The chain combines TRBV3-1 with TRBJ2-5; 10 bases map to TRBD1. The length of the CDR3 is 14 residues. J gave up 6 bases and V 4 bases, and 5 bases lay outside the gene matches. Germline CDR1 reads LGHDT; CDR2 reads YNNKEL (reference sequence).

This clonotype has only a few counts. CDR3 sequence: CASSPPGGGNEKLFF. In nucleotides, the CDR3 is TGTGCCAGCAGTCCCCCGGGGGGGGGTAATGAAAAACTGTTTTTT. This chain uses TRBV6-6 with TRBJ1-4, with D perhaps TRBD1 (5 bases). CDR3 length: 15 amino acids. Germline CDR1 reads MNHNY; CDR2 reads SVGAGI (reference sequence). V lost 5 bases, J lost 4 bases, and 14 bases lay in between.

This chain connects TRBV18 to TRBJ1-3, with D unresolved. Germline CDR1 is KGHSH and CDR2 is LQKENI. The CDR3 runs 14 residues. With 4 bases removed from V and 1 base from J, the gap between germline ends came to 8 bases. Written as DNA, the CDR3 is TGTGCCAGCTCACTCGCCACGTCTGGAAACACCATATATTTT. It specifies CASSLATSGNTIYF.

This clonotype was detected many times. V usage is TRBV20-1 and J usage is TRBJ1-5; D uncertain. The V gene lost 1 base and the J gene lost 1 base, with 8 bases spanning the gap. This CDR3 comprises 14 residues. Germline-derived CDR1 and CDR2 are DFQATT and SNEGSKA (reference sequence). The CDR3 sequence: CSARGASSNQPQHF. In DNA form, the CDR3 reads TGCAGTGCTAGAGGGGCGTCCAGCAATCAGCCCCAGCATTTT.